This is a list of T cell receptor beta chains from one sample in a study of T cell responses to AZD1222 COVID-19 vaccine. Sequencing was performed with immunoSEQ multiplex PCR; in TCRdb, only in-frame clones are kept and a portion is missing. Here the sample spans some 130,000 clones, over 90% being singletons. This specimen consisted of peripheral blood, obtained on day 0 of AZD1222 vaccination. These receptor sequences come from an adult in good health. CDR3s include the opening cysteine and the closing phenylalanine or tryptophan. A D gene is named only where the DNA matches it firmly. Expanded clones are given a class, and other clones once, few, many or no size at all.

V gene,D gene,J gene,clone size,CDR3 protein,CDR3 DNA
TRBV25-1,NA,TRBJ1-1,NA,CASRGTETTEAFF,TGTGCCAGCCGGGGAACGGAAACCACTGAAGCTTTCTTT
TRBV11-3,NA,TRBJ1-1,NA,CASSFRDTEAFF,TGTGCCAGCAGCTTCAGGGACACTGAAGCTTTCTTT
TRBV3-1/TRBV3-2,NA,TRBJ1-2,NA,CASSLQGRYGYTF,TGTGCCAGCAGCCTACAAGGGCGATATGGCTACACCTTC
TRBV30,NA,TRBJ1-2,NA,CAWRVSRDHGYTF,TGTGCCTGGAGAGTGTCGAGGGATCATGGCTACACCTTC
TRBV7-6,NA,TRBJ1-3,NA,CASSRTAGGENTIYF,TGTGCCAGCAGCCGCACCGCGGGGGGCGAAAACACCATATATTTT
TRBV9,TRBD2,TRBJ2-1,NA,CASSATGGNYNEQFF,TGTGCCAGCAGCGCAACGGGGGGAAACTACAATGAGCAGTTCTTC
TRBV19,TRBD2,TRBJ2-1,NA,CASSIGAGATSEQFF,TGTGCCAGTAGTATAGGAGCGGGGGCTACTTCTGAGCAGTTCTTC
TRBV28,NA,TRBJ2-2,NA,CASRVGTGELFF,TGTGCCAGCAGGGTAGGCACCGGGGAGCTGTTTTTT
TRBV18,TRBD2,TRBJ2-7,NA,CASSGTSGSYEQYF,TGTGCCAGCTCAGGGACTAGCGGCTCCTACGAGCAGTACTTC
TRBV10-3,TRBD1,TRBJ1-6,NA,CAISEEDREGSPLHF,TGTGCCATCAGTGAAGAGGACAGGGAGGGCTCACCCCTCCACTTT
TRBV6-5,NA,TRBJ1-5,NA,CASRVGQPQHF,TGTGCCAGCCGGGTCGGTCAGCCCCAGCATTTT
TRBV6-2/TRBV6-3,TRBD2,TRBJ2-4,NA,CASSYRSGRHKNIQYF,TGTGCCAGCAGTTACCGTAGCGGGAGGCACAAAAACATTCAGTACTTC
TRBV18,NA,TRBJ2-1,NA,CASSPPSGPYNEQFF,TGTGCCAGCTCACCACCGTCTGGACCGTACAATGAGCAGTTCTTC
TRBV6-2/TRBV6-3,TRBD2,TRBJ2-7,NA,CASSHPLAGSSYEQYF,TGTGCCAGCAGTCACCCACTAGCGGGAAGCTCCTACGAGCAGTACTTC
TRBV28,NA,TRBJ1-3,NA,CASSYRPHSGNTIYF,TGTGCCAGCAGTTACCGACCACACTCTGGAAACACCATATATTTT
TRBV4-1,NA,TRBJ1-2,NA,CASSQDGFANYGYTF,TGCGCCAGCAGCCAAGACGGATTCGCTAACTATGGCTACACCTTC
TRBV29-1,NA,TRBJ1-1,NA,CSVEAWRGQDTEAFF,TGCAGCGTTGAAGCGTGGCGGGGGCAGGACACTGAAGCTTTCTTT
TRBV6-2/TRBV6-3,TRBD1,TRBJ2-2,NA,CASSYMDRATGELFF,TGTGCCAGCAGTTACATGGACAGGGCTACCGGGGAGCTGTTTTTT
TRBV28,TRBD2,TRBJ2-1,NA,CASSPGGAGGFNEQFF,TGTGCCAGCAGTCCCGGGGGAGCGGGAGGGTTCAATGAGCAGTTCTTC
TRBV11-2,NA,TRBJ1-2,NA,CASGGLAAGFRDYTF,TGTGCCAGCGGGGGGTTGGCGGCCGGGTTTCGTGACTACACCTTC
TRBV7-9,TRBD2,TRBJ2-2,NA,CASTHPLREAPGGELFF,TGTGCCAGCACCCACCCTCTACGGGAGGCCCCCGGCGGGGAGCTGTTTTTT
TRBV7-3,TRBD1,TRBJ1-1,NA,CASSLRQGSEAFF,TGTGCCAGCAGCCTGCGACAGGGCTCTGAAGCTTTCTTT
TRBV5-4,NA,TRBJ2-5,NA,CASSLGADQETQYF,TGTGCCAGCAGCTTAGGGGCAGATCAAGAGACCCAGTACTTC
TRBV7-9,NA,TRBJ2-3,NA,CASGLNTDTQYF,TGTGCCAGCGGATTGAACACAGATACGCAGTATTTT
TRBV5-4,NA,TRBJ1-2,NA,CASTGGAYGYTF,TGTGCCTCTACGGGGGGGGCCTATGGCTACACCTTC
TRBV5-1,TRBD1,TRBJ1-1,NA,CASSTRGENLAFF,TGCGCCAGCAGCACCAGGGGGGAAAATTTGGCTTTCTTT
TRBV5-1,TRBD2,TRBJ2-1,NA,CASSLLPTTSGSSFDNEQFF,TGCGCCAGCAGCTTACTACCGACTACTAGCGGGAGTTCTTTTGACAATGAGCAGTTCTTC
TRBV5-6,NA,TRBJ1-1,NA,CASSLWANTEAFF,TGTGCCAGCAGCTTGTGGGCGAACACTGAAGCTTTCTTT
TRBV27,NA,TRBJ1-1,NA,CASSPYTALDTEAFF,TGTGCCAGCAGTCCATACACAGCCCTAGACACTGAAGCTTTCTTT
TRBV6-5,NA,TRBJ1-3,NA,CAVREYDGGNTIYF,TGTGCCGTCAGGGAGTATGACGGGGGAAACACCATATATTTT
TRBV7-9,NA,TRBJ1-3,NA,CASSFTGTSGNTIYF,TGTGCCAGCAGCTTTACAGGTACCTCTGGAAACACCATATATTTT
TRBV27,NA,TRBJ2-7,NA,CASSFAASYEQYF,TGTGCCAGCAGTTTTGCGGCCTCCTACGAGCAGTACTTC
TRBV7-2,TRBD1,TRBJ1-1,NA,CASSSPGQQNTEAFF,TGTGCCAGCAGCTCACCGGGACAGCAAAACACTGAAGCTTTCTTT
TRBV11-1,NA,TRBJ2-7,once,CASSLVFNYEQYF,TGTGCCAGCAGCTTAGTGTTTAACTACGAGCAGTACTTC
TRBV27,NA,TRBJ2-6,NA,CASLSGANVLTF,TGTGCCAGTCTCTCTGGGGCCAACGTCCTGACTTTC
TRBV10-3,NA,TRBJ2-2,NA,CAISDPLSRRGELFF,TGTGCCATCAGTGATCCCTTAAGCAGGAGGGGGGAGCTGTTTTTT
TRBV6-2/TRBV6-3,NA,TRBJ2-1,NA,CASSYPGFENEQFF,TGTGCCAGCAGTTACCCAGGGTTCGAGAATGAGCAGTTCTTC
TRBV2,NA,TRBJ1-2,NA,CASSDETVKYRSNYGYTF,TGTGCCAGCAGTGATGAGACAGTAAAGTACAGAAGTAACTATGGCTACACCTTC
TRBV9,NA,TRBJ1-1,NA,CASSFRQENTEAFF,TGTGCCAGCAGCTTCCGACAGGAGAACACTGAAGCTTTCTTT
TRBV9,NA,TRBJ1-1,NA,CASSTGGGRNGAEAFF,TGTGCCAGCAGCACCGGCGGGGGGCGGAATGGAGCTGAAGCTTTCTTT
TRBV27,NA,TRBJ2-2,NA,CASSPGNTGELFF,TGTGCCAGCAGTCCTGGGAACACCGGGGAGCTGTTTTTT
TRBV2,TRBD1,TRBJ1-2,NA,CASSADRDAWGYTF,TGTGCCAGCAGCGCCGACAGGGATGCTTGGGGCTACACCTTC
TRBV19,NA,TRBJ2-7,NA,CASSVPGLNYEQYF,TGTGCCAGTAGTGTACCGGGACTGAACTACGAGCAGTACTTC
TRBV5-1,NA,TRBJ1-1,NA,CASSPIVGGGTEAFF,TGCGCCAGCAGCCCCATAGTAGGGGGGGGCACTGAAGCTTTCTTT
TRBV2,NA,TRBJ1-2,NA,CASSDRQWGYTF,TGTGCCAGCAGTGACCGACAGTGGGGCTACACCTTC